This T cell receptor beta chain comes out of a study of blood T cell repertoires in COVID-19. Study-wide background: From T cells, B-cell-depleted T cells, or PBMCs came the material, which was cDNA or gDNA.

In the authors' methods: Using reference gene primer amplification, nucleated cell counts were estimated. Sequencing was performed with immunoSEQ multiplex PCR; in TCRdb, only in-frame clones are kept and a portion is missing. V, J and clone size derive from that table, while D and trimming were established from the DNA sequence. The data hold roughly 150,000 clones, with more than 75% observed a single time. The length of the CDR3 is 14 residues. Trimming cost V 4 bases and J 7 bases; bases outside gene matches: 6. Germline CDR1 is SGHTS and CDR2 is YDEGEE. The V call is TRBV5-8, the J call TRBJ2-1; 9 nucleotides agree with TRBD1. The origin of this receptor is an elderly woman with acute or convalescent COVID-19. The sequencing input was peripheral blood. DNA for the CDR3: TGTGCCAGCAGCCCCTACGGGACAGGGAATGAGCAGTTCTTC. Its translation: CASSPYGTGNEQFF.